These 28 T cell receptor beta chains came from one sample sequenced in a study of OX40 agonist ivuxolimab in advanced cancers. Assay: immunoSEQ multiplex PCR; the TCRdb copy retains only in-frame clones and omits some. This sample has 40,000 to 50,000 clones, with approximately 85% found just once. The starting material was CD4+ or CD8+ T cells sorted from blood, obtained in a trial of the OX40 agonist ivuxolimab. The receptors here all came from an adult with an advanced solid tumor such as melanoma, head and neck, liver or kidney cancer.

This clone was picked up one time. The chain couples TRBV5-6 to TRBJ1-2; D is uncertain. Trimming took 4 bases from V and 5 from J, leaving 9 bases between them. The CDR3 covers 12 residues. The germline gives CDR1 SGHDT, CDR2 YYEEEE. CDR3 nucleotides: TGTGCCAGCAGCCGCCGTGAGTATGGCTACACCTTC. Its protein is CASSRREYGYTF.

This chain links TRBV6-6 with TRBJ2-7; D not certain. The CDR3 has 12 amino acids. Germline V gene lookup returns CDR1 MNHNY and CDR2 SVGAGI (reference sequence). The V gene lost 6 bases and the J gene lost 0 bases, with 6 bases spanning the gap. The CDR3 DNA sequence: TGTGCCAGCAGCCTCACCTCCTACGAGCAGTACTTC. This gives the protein CASSLTSYEQYF.

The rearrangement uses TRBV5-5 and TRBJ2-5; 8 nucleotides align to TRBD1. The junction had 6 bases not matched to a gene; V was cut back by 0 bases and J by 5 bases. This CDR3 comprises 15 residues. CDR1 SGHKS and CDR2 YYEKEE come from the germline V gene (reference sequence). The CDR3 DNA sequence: TGTGCCAGCAGCTTGGGACAGGGGTTGTGGGAGACCCAGTACTTC. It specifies CASSLGQGLWETQYF.

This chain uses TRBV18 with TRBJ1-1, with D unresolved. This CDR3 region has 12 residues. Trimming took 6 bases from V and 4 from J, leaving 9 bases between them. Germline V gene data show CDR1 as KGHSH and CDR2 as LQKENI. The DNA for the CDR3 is TGTGCCAGCTCCATTTCTCGCACTGAAGCTTTCTTT. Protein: CASSISRTEAFF.

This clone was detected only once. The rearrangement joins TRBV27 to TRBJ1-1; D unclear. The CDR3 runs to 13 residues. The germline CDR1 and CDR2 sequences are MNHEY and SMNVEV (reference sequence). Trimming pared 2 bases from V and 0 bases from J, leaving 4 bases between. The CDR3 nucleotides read TGTGCCAGCAGTTTAGAGCTGAACACTGAAGCTTTCTTT. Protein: CASSLELNTEAFF.

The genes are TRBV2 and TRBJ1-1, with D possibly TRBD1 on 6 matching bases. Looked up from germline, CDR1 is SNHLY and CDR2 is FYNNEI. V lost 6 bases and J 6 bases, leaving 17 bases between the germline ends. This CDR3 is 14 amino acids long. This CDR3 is CASSRGARVSEAFF. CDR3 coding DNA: TGTGCCAGCAGCCGGGGGGCGCGGGTGTCTGAAGCTTTCTTT.

The CDR3 reads CASSAQGAANTEAFF. The CDR3, as DNA: TGTGCCAGTAGTGCCCAGGGGGCGGCGAACACTGAAGCTTTCTTT. V and J are TRBV19 and TRBJ1-1; 8 bases are shared with TRBD1. Germline V gene lookup returns CDR1 LNHDA and CDR2 SQIVND (reference sequence). V dropped 5 bases and J dropped 1; count of bases not matched to a gene: 6. CDR3 length equals 15 residues.

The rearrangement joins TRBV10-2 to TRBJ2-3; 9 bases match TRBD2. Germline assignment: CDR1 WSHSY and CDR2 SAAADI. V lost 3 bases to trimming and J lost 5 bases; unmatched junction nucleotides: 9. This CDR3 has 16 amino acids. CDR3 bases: TGCGCCAGCAGTGACTCGAGCGGGAGGCCGGGAGATACGCAGTATTTT. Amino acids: CASSDSSGRPGDTQYF.

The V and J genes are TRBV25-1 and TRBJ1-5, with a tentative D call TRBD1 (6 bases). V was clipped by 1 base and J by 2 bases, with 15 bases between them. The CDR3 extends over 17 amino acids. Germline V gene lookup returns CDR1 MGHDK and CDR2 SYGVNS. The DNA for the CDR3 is TGTGCCAGCAGTGAATCAGGGGATGGCGTGGGCAATCAGCCCCAGCATTTT. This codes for CASSESGDGVGNQPQHF.

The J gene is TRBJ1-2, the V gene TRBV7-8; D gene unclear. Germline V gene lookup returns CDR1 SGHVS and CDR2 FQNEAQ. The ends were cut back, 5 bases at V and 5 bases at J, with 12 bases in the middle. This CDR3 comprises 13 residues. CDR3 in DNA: TGTGCCAGCAGCCCGTTAGCTAGTTATGGCTACACCTTC. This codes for CASSPLASYGYTF.

The CDR3 bases are TGTGCCAGCAGTTACGGGGACAGCACAGATACGCAGTATTTT. Protein: CASSYGDSTDTQYF. The chain carries TRBV6-5 and TRBJ2-3, with D possibly called TRBD1 or TRBD2 (5 bases each). The germline V gene has CDR1 MNHEY and CDR2 SVGAGI. The CDR3 loop spans 14 amino acids. V lost 2 bases, J lost 0 bases, and 6 bases lay in between.

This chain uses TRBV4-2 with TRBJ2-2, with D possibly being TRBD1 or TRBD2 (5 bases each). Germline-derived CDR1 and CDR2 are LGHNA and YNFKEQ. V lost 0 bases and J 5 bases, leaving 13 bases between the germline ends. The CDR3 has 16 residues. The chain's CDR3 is CASSQEGGGPTGELFF. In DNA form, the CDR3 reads TGTGCCAGCAGCCAAGAGGGTGGGGGACCAACCGGGGAGCTGTTTTTT.

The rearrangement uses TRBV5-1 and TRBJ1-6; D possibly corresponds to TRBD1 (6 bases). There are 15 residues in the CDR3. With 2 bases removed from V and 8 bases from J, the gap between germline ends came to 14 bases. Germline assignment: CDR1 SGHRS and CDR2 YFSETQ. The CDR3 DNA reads TGCGCCAGCAGCTTAGAACAGGGTCCCTATTCACCCCTCCACTTT. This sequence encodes CASSLEQGPYSPLHF.

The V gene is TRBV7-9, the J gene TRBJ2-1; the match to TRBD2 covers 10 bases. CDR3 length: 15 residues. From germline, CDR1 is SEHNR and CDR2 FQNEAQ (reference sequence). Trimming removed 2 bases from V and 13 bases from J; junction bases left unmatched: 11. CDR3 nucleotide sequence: TGTGCCAGCAGCTTAAACTGGGCTAGCGGGGGATACCAGTTCTTC. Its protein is CASSLNWASGGYQFF.

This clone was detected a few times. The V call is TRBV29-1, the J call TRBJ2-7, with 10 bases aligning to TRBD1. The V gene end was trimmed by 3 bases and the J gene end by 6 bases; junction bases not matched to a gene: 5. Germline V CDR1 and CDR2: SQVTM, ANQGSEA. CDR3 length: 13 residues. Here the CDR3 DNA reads TGCAGCGTTGAGTACGGGACAGGGGCCGAGCAGTACTTC. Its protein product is CSVEYGTGAEQYF.

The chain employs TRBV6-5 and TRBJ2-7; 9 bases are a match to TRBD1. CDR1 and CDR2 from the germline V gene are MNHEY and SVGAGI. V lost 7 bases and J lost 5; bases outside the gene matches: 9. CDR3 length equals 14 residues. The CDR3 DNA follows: TGTGCCAGCACATCCCCGGGACAGGGCCACGAGCAGTACTTC. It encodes CASTSPGQGHEQYF.

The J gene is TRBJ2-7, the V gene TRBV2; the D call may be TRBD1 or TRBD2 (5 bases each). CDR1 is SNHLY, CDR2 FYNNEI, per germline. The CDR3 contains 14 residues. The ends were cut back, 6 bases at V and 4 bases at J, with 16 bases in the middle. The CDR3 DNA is TGTGCCAGCAGCCCACGGGGCTCCCTTTACGAGCAGTACTTC. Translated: CASSPRGSLYEQYF.

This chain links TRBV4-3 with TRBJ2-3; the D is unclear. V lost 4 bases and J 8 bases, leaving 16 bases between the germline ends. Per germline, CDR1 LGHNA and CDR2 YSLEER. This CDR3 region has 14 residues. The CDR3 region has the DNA TGCGCCAGCAGCCCCAGGCAGCGTGGTGGTACGCAGTATTTT. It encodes CASSPRQRGGTQYF.

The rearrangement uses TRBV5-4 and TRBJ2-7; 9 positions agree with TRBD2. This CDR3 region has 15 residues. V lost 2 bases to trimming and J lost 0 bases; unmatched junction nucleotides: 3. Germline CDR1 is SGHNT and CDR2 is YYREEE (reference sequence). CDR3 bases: TGTGCCAGCAGCTTATGGCGGGGGGGCTCCTACGAGCAGTACTTC. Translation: CASSLWRGGSYEQYF.

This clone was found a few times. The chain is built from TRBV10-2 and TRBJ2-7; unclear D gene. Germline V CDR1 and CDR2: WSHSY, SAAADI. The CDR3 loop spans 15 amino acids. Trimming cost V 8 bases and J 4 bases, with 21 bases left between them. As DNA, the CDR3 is TGCGCCAGCGTAGACGGCGGCACCCCTAAGTACGAGCAGTACTTC. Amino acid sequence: CASVDGGTPKYEQYF.

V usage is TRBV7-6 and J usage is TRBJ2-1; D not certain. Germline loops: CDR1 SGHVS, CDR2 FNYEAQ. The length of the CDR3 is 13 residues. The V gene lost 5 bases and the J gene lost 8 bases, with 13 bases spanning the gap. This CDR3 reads CASSPMVRDEQFF. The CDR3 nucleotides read TGTGCCAGCAGCCCCATGGTCAGAGATGAGCAGTTCTTC. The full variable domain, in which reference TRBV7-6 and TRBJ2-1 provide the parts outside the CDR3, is GAGVSQSPRYKVTKRGQDVALRCDPISGHVSLYWYRQALGQGPEFLTYFNYEAQQDKSGLPNDRFSAERPEGSISTLTIQRTEQRDSAMYRCASSPMVRDEQFFGPGTRLTVL.

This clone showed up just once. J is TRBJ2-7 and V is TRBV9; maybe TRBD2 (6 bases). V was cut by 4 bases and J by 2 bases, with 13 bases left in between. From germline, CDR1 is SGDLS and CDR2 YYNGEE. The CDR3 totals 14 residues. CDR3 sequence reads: CASSPLGGTYEQYF. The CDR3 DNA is TGTGCCAGCAGCCCCCTGGGAGGTACCTACGAGCAGTACTTC.

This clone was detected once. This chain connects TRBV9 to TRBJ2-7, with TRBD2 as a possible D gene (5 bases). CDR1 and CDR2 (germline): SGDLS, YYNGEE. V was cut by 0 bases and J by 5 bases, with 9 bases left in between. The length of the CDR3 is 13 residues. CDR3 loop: CASSVARGDEQYF. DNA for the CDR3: TGTGCCAGCAGCGTAGCTCGGGGAGACGAGCAGTACTTC.

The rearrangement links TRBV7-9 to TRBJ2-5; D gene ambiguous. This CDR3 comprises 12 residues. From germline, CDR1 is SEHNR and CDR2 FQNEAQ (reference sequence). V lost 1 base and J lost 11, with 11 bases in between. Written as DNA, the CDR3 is TGTGCCAGCAGCTTAGTGGCTGGAGAGCAGTACTTC. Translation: CASSLVAGEQYF.

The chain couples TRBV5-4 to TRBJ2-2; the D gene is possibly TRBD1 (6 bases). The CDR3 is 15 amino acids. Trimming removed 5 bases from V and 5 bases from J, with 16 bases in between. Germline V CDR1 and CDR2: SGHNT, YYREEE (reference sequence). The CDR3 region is CASRSGTGQTGELFF. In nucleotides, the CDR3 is TGTGCCAGCAGATCCGGAACAGGGCAAACCGGGGAGCTGTTTTTT.

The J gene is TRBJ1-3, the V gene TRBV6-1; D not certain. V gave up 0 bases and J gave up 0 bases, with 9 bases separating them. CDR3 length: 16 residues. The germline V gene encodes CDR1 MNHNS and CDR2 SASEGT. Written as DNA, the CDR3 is TGTGCCAGCAGTGAAGCTCGCAGGAGCTCTGGAAACACCATATATTTT. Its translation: CASSEARRSSGNTIYF.

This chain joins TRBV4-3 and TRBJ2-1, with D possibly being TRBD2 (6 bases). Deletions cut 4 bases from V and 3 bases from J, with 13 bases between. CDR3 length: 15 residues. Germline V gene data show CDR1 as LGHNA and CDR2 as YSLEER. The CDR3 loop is CASSPRVSGYNEQFF. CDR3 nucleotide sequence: TGCGCCAGCAGCCCCCGGGTTAGCGGCTACAATGAGCAGTTCTTC.

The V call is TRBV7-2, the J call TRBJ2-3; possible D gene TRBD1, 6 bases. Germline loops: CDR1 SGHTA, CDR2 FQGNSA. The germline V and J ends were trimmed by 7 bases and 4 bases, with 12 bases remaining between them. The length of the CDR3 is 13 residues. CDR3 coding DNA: TGTGCCAGCACCCTTAAGGGGGCAGATACGCAGTATTTT. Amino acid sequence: CASTLKGADTQYF. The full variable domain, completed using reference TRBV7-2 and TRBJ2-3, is GAGVSQSPSNKVTEKGKDVELRCDPISGHTALYWYRQSLGQGLEFLIYFQGNSAPDKSGLPSDRFSAERTGGSVSTLTIQRTQQEDSAVYLCASTLKGADTQYFGPGTRLTVL.